The clone carrying this TCR beta chain was counted between two and nine times. What it binds is unknown. This specimen comes from a study of T-cell memory formation after mild COVID-19. Overall study: Largely, TCR clusters stayed within a single donor.

TCRdb re-called the 5' RACE reads with MiXCR, one entry per CDR3 protein. The sample consists of some 210,000 distinct CDR3 sequences, about 16% of them appearing once. The CDR3 consists of 16 residues. V lost 3 bases and J 2 bases, leaving 15 bases between the germline ends. Germline V gene data show CDR1 as LGHDT and CDR2 as YNNKEL (reference sequence). Broader study findings: Whether second-wave clones peaking at day 37 were SARS-CoV-2 specific went unconfirmed. Clones shrinking between day 15 and 85 showed a balanced CD4/CD8 split, and those that grew later tilted toward CD4+.

The sequenced material came from PBMCs or a T cell subset sorted from them (not recorded which). The J gene is TRBJ2-3, the V gene TRBV3-1, with D possibly being TRBD2 (6 bases). This sequence was found in an adult woman who had mild COVID-19 (a few samples of this study predate the infection). Cell type and time point are not known. The CDR3 DNA sequence: TGTGCCAGCAGCCAGACTGGAGGGGCCTACACAGATACGCAGTATTTT. Protein sequence: CASSQTGGAYTDTQYF.